This TCR beta chain was observed in a study of T-cell memory formation after mild COVID-19. This clonotype showed up just a few times. MiXCR, run by TCRdb on the 5' RACE reads, gives a single entry per CDR3 protein. Of about 390,000 distinct CDR3 sequences listed, about 17% are singletons. The TCR was taken from a man aged 18-30 years who had mild COVID-19 (a few samples of this study predate the infection). Cell type and time point are not known. The sequencing sample was made of PBMCs or a T cell subset sorted from them (not recorded which).

The CDR3 DNA sequence: TGTGCCAGCTCTGACTTCCAGAACACTGAAGCTTTCTTT. Encoded protein: CASSDFQNTEAFF. V gene TRBV6-6 combines with J gene TRBJ1-1, with unresolved D. In germline, CDR1 is MNHNY, CDR2 SVGAGI (reference sequence). Trimming took off 8 bases at V and 1 base at J, with 11 bases between the two ends. The CDR3 runs to 13 residues.